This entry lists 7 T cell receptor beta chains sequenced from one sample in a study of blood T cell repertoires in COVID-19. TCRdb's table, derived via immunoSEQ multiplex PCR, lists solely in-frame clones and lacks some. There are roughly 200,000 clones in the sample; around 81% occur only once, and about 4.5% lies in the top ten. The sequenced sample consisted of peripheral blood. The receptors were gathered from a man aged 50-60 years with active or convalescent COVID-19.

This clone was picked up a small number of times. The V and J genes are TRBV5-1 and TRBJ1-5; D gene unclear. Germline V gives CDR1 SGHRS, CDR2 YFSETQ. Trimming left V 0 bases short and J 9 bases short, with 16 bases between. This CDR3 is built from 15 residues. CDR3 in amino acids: CASSLGEGDWGPQHF. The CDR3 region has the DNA TGCGCCAGCAGCTTGGGGGAGGGAGATTGGGGGCCCCAGCATTTT.

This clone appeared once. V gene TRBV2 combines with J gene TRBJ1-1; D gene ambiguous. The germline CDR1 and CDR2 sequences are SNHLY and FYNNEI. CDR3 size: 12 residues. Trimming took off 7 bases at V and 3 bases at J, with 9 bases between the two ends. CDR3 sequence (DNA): TGTGCCAGCATTCGTCAGTACACTGAAGCTTTCTTT. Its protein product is CASIRQYTEAFF.

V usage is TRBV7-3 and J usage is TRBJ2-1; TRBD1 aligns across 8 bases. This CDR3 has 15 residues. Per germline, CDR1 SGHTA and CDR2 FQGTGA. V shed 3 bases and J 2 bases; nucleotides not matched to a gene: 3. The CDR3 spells CASSLEQGAYNEQFF. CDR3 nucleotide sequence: TGTGCCAGCAGCTTGGAACAGGGGGCCTACAATGAGCAGTTCTTC. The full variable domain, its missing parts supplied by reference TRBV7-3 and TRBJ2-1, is GAGVSQTPSNKVTEKGKYVELRCDPISGHTALYWYRQSLGQGPEFLIYFQGTGAADDSGLPNDRFFAVRPEGSVSTLKIQRTERGDSAVYLCASSLEQGAYNEQFFGPGTRLTVL.

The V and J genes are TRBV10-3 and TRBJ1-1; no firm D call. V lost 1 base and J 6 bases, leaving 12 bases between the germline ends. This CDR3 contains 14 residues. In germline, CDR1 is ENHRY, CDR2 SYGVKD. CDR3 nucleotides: TGTGCCATCAGTGAGTACACAGACGGGGCTGAAGCTTTCTTT. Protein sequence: CAISEYTDGAEAFF.

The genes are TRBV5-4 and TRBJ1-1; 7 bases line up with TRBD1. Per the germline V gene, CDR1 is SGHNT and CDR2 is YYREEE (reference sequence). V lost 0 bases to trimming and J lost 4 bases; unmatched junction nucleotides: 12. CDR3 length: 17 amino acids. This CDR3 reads CASSLGGTVSGGTEAFF. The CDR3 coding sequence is TGTGCCAGCAGCTTGGGAGGGACAGTAAGTGGTGGCACTGAAGCTTTCTTT.

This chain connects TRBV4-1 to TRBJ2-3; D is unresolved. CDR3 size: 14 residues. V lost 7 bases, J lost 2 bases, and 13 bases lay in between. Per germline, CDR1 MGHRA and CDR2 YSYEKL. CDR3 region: CASKTNEATDTQYF. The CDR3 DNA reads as TGCGCCAGCAAAACGAATGAGGCCACAGATACGCAGTATTTT.

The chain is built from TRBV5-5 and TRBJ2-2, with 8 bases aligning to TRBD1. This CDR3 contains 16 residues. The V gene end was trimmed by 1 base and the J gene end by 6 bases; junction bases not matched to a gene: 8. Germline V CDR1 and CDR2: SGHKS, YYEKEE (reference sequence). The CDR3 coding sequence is TGTGCCAGCAGCTTGCTTTCCGGACAGGGTCCCGGGGAGCTGTTTTTT. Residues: CASSLLSGQGPGELFF.